Included here is one TCR beta chain sequence, with context. The entry originates in a study of T-cell reconstitution after alpha-beta-depleted transplantation in children. Unique molecular identifiers were used in preparing the TCRbeta library. Each CDR3 protein is one row after TCRdb ran MiXCR on the PCR reads. The sample shows about 540,000 distinct CDR3 sequences, around 16% of them seen only once. The V and J ends lost 2 bases and 5 bases respectively, with 19 bases between them. Germline V lookup: CDR1 MNHEY, CDR2 SMNVEV (reference sequence). The CDR3 is 16 amino acids. The sample consisted of PBMCs from the stem cell graft donor, taken from the stem cell graft. The origin of this receptor is a human donor who donated a stem cell graft to a child with acute lymphoblastic leukemia. The V and J genes are TRBV27 and TRBJ2-7; D call uncertain. CDR3: CASSLNGLIYIDEQYF. The CDR3 region has the DNA TGTGCCAGCAGTTTAAACGGGCTGATCTATATCGACGAGCAGTACTTC.